The rows below give T cell receptor beta chains drawn from one sample of a study of blood T cell repertoires in COVID-19. Sequencing used immunoSEQ multiplex PCR; TCRdb keeps in-frame clones, though not all of them. The repertoire holds 200,000 to 250,000 clones, with 80% to 85% as singletons. The material sequenced was peripheral blood. All receptors come from a woman aged 25 to 45 who had recovered from COVID-19. CDR3s include the opening cysteine and the closing phenylalanine or tryptophan. The order of the fields is J gene, clone size, D gene, V gene, CDR3 DNA, CDR3 protein. A D gene is named only where the DNA matches it firmly. The size entry is marked missing in some rows and otherwise reads once, few, many or a size class.

J gene: TRBJ2-2; clone size: NA; D gene: NA; V gene: TRBV11-2; CDR3 DNA: TGTGCCAGCAGCTTAGAAAGCGGGACCGGGGAGCTGTTTTTT; CDR3 protein: CASSLESGTGELFF
J gene: TRBJ2-5; clone size: once; D gene: TRBD1; V gene: TRBV4-1; CDR3 DNA: TGCGCCAGCAGCCAAGGGACAGGGAGAAGGCAAGAGACCCAGTACTTC; CDR3 protein: CASSQGTGRRQETQYF
J gene: TRBJ2-7; clone size: few; D gene: NA; V gene: TRBV5-1; CDR3 DNA: TGCGCCAGCAGCTTGGGACAGCACGAGCAGTACTTC; CDR3 protein: CASSLGQHEQYF
J gene: TRBJ2-7; clone size: NA; D gene: NA; V gene: TRBV6-5; CDR3 DNA: TGTGCCAGCAGGCTAAGCGGAACCCGGGGCTACGAGCAGTACTTC; CDR3 protein: CASRLSGTRGYEQYF
J gene: TRBJ2-7; clone size: NA; D gene: NA; V gene: TRBV6-5; CDR3 DNA: TGTGCCAGCCTACAGGGGACTTCCTACGAGCAGTACTTC; CDR3 protein: CASLQGTSYEQYF
J gene: TRBJ2-7; clone size: few; D gene: NA; V gene: TRBV5-4; CDR3 DNA: TGTGCCAGCAGCAACCCCACCAGGGCCCACGAGCAGTACTTC; CDR3 protein: CASSNPTRAHEQYF
J gene: TRBJ1-6; clone size: NA; D gene: TRBD1; V gene: TRBV11-2; CDR3 DNA: TGTGCCAGCAGCGCTGACAGGGGAGGTTCACCCCTCCACTTT; CDR3 protein: CASSADRGGSPLHF
J gene: TRBJ2-7; clone size: NA; D gene: NA; V gene: TRBV28; CDR3 DNA: TGTGCCAGCTCCCCCGGGTACGAGCAGTACTTC; CDR3 protein: CASSPGYEQYF
J gene: TRBJ2-7; clone size: NA; D gene: TRBD1; V gene: TRBV6-5; CDR3 DNA: TGTGCCAGCAGTTACTGGGACAGGACCTCCTACGAGCAGTACTTC; CDR3 protein: CASSYWDRTSYEQYF
J gene: TRBJ2-5; clone size: NA; D gene: NA; V gene: TRBV30; CDR3 DNA: TGTGCCTGGAGTGGAGGCGGGCACCAGTACTTC; CDR3 protein: CAWSGGGHQYF
J gene: TRBJ2-1; clone size: NA; D gene: NA; V gene: TRBV21-1; CDR3 DNA: TGTGCCAGCATCCCTCGACAGGGGAGCTCCTACAATGAGCAGTTCTTC; CDR3 protein: CASIPRQGSSYNEQFF
J gene: TRBJ2-7; clone size: NA; D gene: TRBD1; V gene: TRBV28; CDR3 DNA: TGTGCCAGCAGTTCGACCTTTGGACAGGAAAGGGGCTACGAGCAGTACTTC; CDR3 protein: CASSSTFGQERGYEQYF
J gene: TRBJ2-7; clone size: NA; D gene: NA; V gene: TRBV6-5; CDR3 DNA: TGTGCCAGCAGTTACGCGGGTCTCTCCTACGAGCAGTACTTC; CDR3 protein: CASSYAGLSYEQYF
J gene: TRBJ2-1; clone size: NA; D gene: NA; V gene: TRBV12-5; CDR3 DNA: TGTGCTAGTGGTTTAGCGGGCGACTCCTACAATGAGCAGTTCTTC; CDR3 protein: CASGLAGDSYNEQFF
J gene: TRBJ1-2; clone size: NA; D gene: TRBD1; V gene: TRBV3-1/TRBV3-2; CDR3 DNA: TGTGCCAGCAGCCAACTAGACAGGGTCGGTGGCTATGGCTACACCTTC; CDR3 protein: CASSQLDRVGGYGYTF
J gene: TRBJ1-1; clone size: NA; D gene: TRBD1; V gene: TRBV29-1; CDR3 DNA: TGCAGCCCAGGGGGTACTGAAGCTTTCTTT; CDR3 protein: CSPGGTEAFF
J gene: TRBJ2-5; clone size: NA; D gene: NA; V gene: TRBV4-1; CDR3 DNA: TGCGCCAGCAGCCGGTGGCAGAGGGAGACCCAGTACTTC; CDR3 protein: CASSRWQRETQYF
J gene: TRBJ2-1; clone size: NA; D gene: TRBD1; V gene: TRBV4-1; CDR3 DNA: TGCGCCAGCAGCCAACCCGACAGGGGATACTACAATGAGCAGTTCTTC; CDR3 protein: CASSQPDRGYYNEQFF
J gene: TRBJ1-6; clone size: NA; D gene: NA; V gene: TRBV4-1; CDR3 DNA: TGCGCCAGCAGCCAAGGAGGGGGGGGTTCACCCCTCCACTTT; CDR3 protein: CASSQGGGGSPLHF
J gene: TRBJ1-1; clone size: NA; D gene: NA; V gene: TRBV12-1; CDR3 DNA: TGTGCCAGCAGCTACCCCCGGACATCGGAAGCTTTCTTT; CDR3 protein: CASSYPRTSEAFF
J gene: TRBJ2-3; clone size: NA; D gene: TRBD2; V gene: TRBV6-4; CDR3 DNA: TGTGCCAGCAGTGACTCGGCGGGGGACACAGATACGCAGTATTTT; CDR3 protein: CASSDSAGDTDTQYF
J gene: TRBJ2-2; clone size: once; D gene: TRBD1; V gene: TRBV3-1/TRBV3-2; CDR3 DNA: TGTGCCAGCAGCCCCCGGGACAGAGCAACCGGGGAGCTGTTTTTT; CDR3 protein: CASSPRDRATGELFF
J gene: TRBJ2-1; clone size: NA; D gene: TRBD2; V gene: TRBV6-5; CDR3 DNA: TGTGCCAGCAGTTACTCGGCTAGCGGGGTCAATGAGCAGTTCTTC; CDR3 protein: CASSYSASGVNEQFF
J gene: TRBJ2-1; clone size: NA; D gene: TRBD2; V gene: TRBV27; CDR3 DNA: TGTGCCAGCACCCTAGAGGGAGGGGAGCAGTTCTTC; CDR3 protein: CASTLEGGEQFF
J gene: TRBJ2-1; clone size: NA; D gene: TRBD2; V gene: TRBV7-3; CDR3 DNA: TGTGCCAGCAGCTTAGGACTAGCGGGCTACAATGAGCAGTTCTTC; CDR3 protein: CASSLGLAGYNEQFF
J gene: TRBJ1-2; clone size: NA; D gene: TRBD1; V gene: TRBV14; CDR3 DNA: TGTGCCAGCAGCCACAGGACAGGGGGTGGCTACACCTTC; CDR3 protein: CASSHRTGGGYTF
J gene: TRBJ1-5; clone size: NA; D gene: NA; V gene: TRBV5-1; CDR3 DNA: TGCGCCAGCAGCTTTCTTCCCGGGAATAGCAATCAGCCCCAGCATTTT; CDR3 protein: CASSFLPGNSNQPQHF
J gene: TRBJ1-5; clone size: NA; D gene: NA; V gene: TRBV15; CDR3 DNA: TGTGCCACCAGCCCGTTGGAGGGAGGGCAGCCCCAGCATTTT; CDR3 protein: CATSPLEGGQPQHF
J gene: TRBJ2-7; clone size: NA; D gene: NA; V gene: TRBV28; CDR3 DNA: TGTGCCAGCAGTCCTCGACACCACTCCTACGAGCAGTACTTC; CDR3 protein: CASSPRHHSYEQYF
J gene: TRBJ2-7; clone size: NA; D gene: TRBD2; V gene: TRBV18; CDR3 DNA: TGTGCCAGCTCACCACGGCTAGCGGGAACCTACGAGCAGTACTTC; CDR3 protein: CASSPRLAGTYEQYF